The entry below gives a single TCR beta chain sequence along with its context. No antigen is known for it. The PCR used 60 Vbeta and 13 Jbeta primers. Measured with immunoSEQ multiplex PCR; TCRdb has only the in-frame clones, and not every one. In the table there are around 80,000 clones, over 60% of which are singletons. Donors in the study were healthy people who gave bone marrow. This sample is part of a study of cytomegalovirus exposure and HLA in healthy donors. Overall study findings and caveats: Most TCR sequences proved rare, with some public TCRs found in many donors. When analyzed later, a missense DCLRE1C variant was found to be linked to TCR beta V- and J-gene trimming.

The CDR3 sequence is 16 residues long. Germline-derived CDR1 and CDR2 are SGHNT and YENEEA. Between the trimmed V and J ends, which lost 1 base and 1 base, there was a span of 13 bases. The rearrangement links TRBV11-3 to TRBJ1-1; D call uncertain. Source material: PBMCs. The TCR originated in a male donor in good health and CMV-seropositive. The CDR3 loop reads CASSLVWRQKNTEAFF. CDR3 DNA: TGTGCCAGCAGCTTAGTGTGGCGGCAGAAGAACACTGAAGCTTTCTTT.